The 23 T cell receptor beta chains in this list originate from one sample, sequenced in a study of OX40 agonist ivuxolimab in advanced cancers. Generated by immunoSEQ multiplex PCR, the TCRdb table keeps only in-frame clones and is missing some. The sample consists of over 55,000 clones, approximately 88% of them appearing once. The material was CD4+ or CD8+ T cells sorted from blood, obtained in a trial of the OX40 agonist ivuxolimab. These receptor sequences come from an adult with an advanced solid tumor such as melanoma, head and neck, liver or kidney cancer.

The rearrangement links TRBV9 to TRBJ2-3; 13 positions match TRBD2. The CDR3 is 15 residues long. The V and J ends lost 4 bases and 6 bases, in that order; junction bases with no gene match: 5. Germline assignment: CDR1 SGDLS and CDR2 YYNGEE. CDR3 DNA sequence: TGTGCCAGCAGCTCGGGACTAGCGGGGCGGGATACGCAGTATTTT. This encodes CASSSGLAGRDTQYF.

The V gene is TRBV7-3, the J gene TRBJ2-3; D perhaps matches TRBD1 (6 bases). The CDR3 sequence is 15 residues long. Per germline, CDR1 SGHTA and CDR2 FQGTGA. V shed 5 bases and J shed 2 bases, with 14 bases lying between them. CDR3 protein: CASSPGTTNTDTQYF. The CDR3 nucleotides are TGTGCCAGCAGCCCCGGGACAACAAACACAGATACGCAGTATTTT. Looking up the rest from reference TRBV7-3 and TRBJ2-3 gives the full variable domain: GAGVSQTPSNKVTEKGKYVELRCDPISGHTALYWYRQSLGQGPEFLIYFQGTGAADDSGLPNDRFFAVRPEGSVSTLKIQRTERGDSAVYLCASSPGTTNTDTQYFGPGTRLTVL.

By proportion, this clone is medium-sized. The chain combines TRBV5-4 with TRBJ1-2, with a possible D match to TRBD1 (6 bases). V was trimmed by 0 bases and J by 7 bases, leaving 10 bases between them. Germline V gene lookup returns CDR1 SGHNT and CDR2 YYREEE (reference sequence). The CDR3 covers 13 residues. CDR3 sequence: CASSLDGGGGYTF. In nucleotides, the CDR3 is TGTGCCAGCAGCTTGGACGGAGGGGGTGGCTACACCTTC.

This sequence joins TRBV4-1 and TRBJ1-1, with D uncertain. This CDR3 is 15 amino acids long. V was trimmed by 1 base and J by 4 bases, leaving 13 bases between them. Germline loops: CDR1 MGHRA, CDR2 YSYEKL. In DNA, the CDR3 is TGCGCCAGCAGCCAAGTGGACTCGGGGTCCACTGAAGCTTTCTTT. It translates to CASSQVDSGSTEAFF.

The chain joins TRBV21-1 to TRBJ1-2; the D call in the table, TRBD1, was not verified against the DNA. TRBV21-1 corresponds to a pseudogene. There are 13 residues in the CDR3. The CDR3 sequence: CASSKARNYGYTF. CDR3 DNA sequence: TGTGCCAGCAGCAAAGCCAGGAACTATGGCTACACCTTC.

The rearrangement links TRBV28 to TRBJ2-7; D perhaps matches TRBD1 (5 bases). Trimming took 5 bases from V and 3 from J, leaving 5 bases between them. Per germline, CDR1 MDHEN and CDR2 SYDVKM. The CDR3 is 11 residues long. The CDR3 DNA is TGTGCCAGCAGTAGGGGCTACGAGCAGTACTTC. Residues: CASSRGYEQYF.

The CDR3 DNA reads TGTGCCAGCAGACCCTTCGTACGCGGGTTGGCAAAAGAGACCCAGTACTTC. Translated, it gives CASRPFVRGLAKETQYF. J is TRBJ2-5 and V is TRBV27; the D gene is possibly TRBD2 (5 bases). This CDR3 is 17 amino acids long. V was trimmed by 6 bases and J by 3 bases, leaving 23 bases between them. Germline V gene lookup returns CDR1 MNHEY and CDR2 SMNVEV (reference sequence).

The J gene is TRBJ1-1, the V gene TRBV27; D may be TRBD1 (5 bases). Trimming left V 4 bases short and J 9 bases short, with 15 bases between. Germline lookup yields CDR1 MNHEY and CDR2 SMNVEV (reference sequence). CDR3 length: 13 residues. CDR3 region: CASSSPGIPKAFF. CDR3 DNA sequence: TGTGCCAGCAGTTCCCCAGGGATTCCAAAAGCTTTCTTT.

The rearrangement uses TRBV27 and TRBJ1-2; 9 nucleotides agree with TRBD1. Germline V CDR1 and CDR2: MNHEY, SMNVEV (reference sequence). V was clipped by 6 bases and J by 8 bases; unmatched bases: 7. This CDR3 comprises 13 residues. For the CDR3, the DNA is TGTGCCAGCAGAACAGGGGGCGTAACAGGCTACACCTTC. Translation gives CASRTGGVTGYTF.

The chain recombines TRBV6-5 with TRBJ2-7; tentatively, D is TRBD1 or TRBD2 (5 bases each). The germline V gene encodes CDR1 MNHEY and CDR2 SVGAGI. This CDR3 is 13 amino acids long. Trimming cost V 6 bases and J 6 bases, with 15 bases left between them. This chain's CDR3 is CASSPDVGTEQYV. Here the CDR3 DNA reads TGTGCCAGCAGCCCCGACGTTGGGACCGAGCAGTACGTC.

The chain links TRBV7-7 to TRBJ2-7, with D unresolved. The V and J ends lost 5 bases and 0 bases respectively, with 11 bases between them. In germline, CDR1 is SSHAT, CDR2 FNYEAQ (reference sequence). CDR3 length: 14 residues. In nucleotides, the CDR3 is TGTGCCAGCAGCCTCGGGCCAGGCTCCTACGAGCAGTACTTC. It specifies CASSLGPGSYEQYF.

V gene TRBV29-1 combines with J gene TRBJ1-2, with 7 bases fitting TRBD1. Per the germline V gene, CDR1 is SQVTM and CDR2 is ANQGSEA. The CDR3 consists of 14 residues. Unmatched junction bases numbered 9, after V lost 4 bases and J lost 4 bases. The DNA for the CDR3 is TGCAGCGTTGGAGGGGACAGTGGGGCCTATGGCTACACCTTC. It encodes CSVGGDSGAYGYTF.

V usage is TRBV29-1 and J usage is TRBJ2-5, with 8 bases identical to TRBD1. The CDR3 length is 13 residues. CDR1 SQVTM and CDR2 ANQGSEA come from the germline V gene. Trimming took 6 bases from V and 2 from J; bases not matched to a gene: 5. The CDR3: CSVVHRGQETQYF. The CDR3 coding sequence is TGCAGCGTCGTACACAGGGGGCAAGAGACCCAGTACTTC. Complete variable domain (other parts from reference TRBV29-1 and TRBJ2-5): SAVISQKPSRDICQRGTSLTIQCQVDSQVTMMFWYRQQPGQSLTLIATANQGSEATYESGFVIDKFPISRPNLTFSTLTVSNMSPEDSSIYLCSVVHRGQETQYFGPGTRLLVL.

The rearrangement joins TRBV19 to TRBJ1-1; D is undetermined. The CDR3 length is 11 residues. Trimming stripped 9 bases from V and 6 bases from J, with 11 bases between. Per germline, CDR1 LNHDA and CDR2 SQIVND (reference sequence). CDR3 sequence: CASLVGAEAFF. In DNA form, the CDR3 reads TGTGCCAGCCTGGTGGGCGCTGAAGCTTTCTTT.

The sample holds a few counts of this clone. The CDR3 reads CSARDFGYTF. The CDR3 DNA follows: TGCAGTGCTAGAGACTTTGGCTACACCTTC. The gene calls are TRBV20-1 and TRBJ1-2; D remains unclear. The germline V and J ends were trimmed by 0 bases and 7 bases, with 3 bases remaining between them. The germline CDR1 and CDR2 sequences are DFQATT and SNEGSKA (reference sequence). The CDR3 is 10 amino acids.

The V call is TRBV7-9, the J call TRBJ2-3, with D uncertain. The germline CDR1 and CDR2 sequences are SEHNR and FQNEAQ (reference sequence). CDR3 size: 13 residues. V was clipped by 8 bases and J by 4 bases, with 13 bases between them. CDR3 DNA sequence: TGTGCCAGCGCCTCTCTGACGGCAGATACGCAGTATTTT. Translating gives CASASLTADTQYF.

The J gene is TRBJ2-1, the V gene TRBV4-1, with D unclear. In germline, CDR1 is MGHRA, CDR2 YSYEKL. Trimming cost V 0 bases and J 12 bases, with 9 bases left between them. The CDR3 extends over 12 amino acids. The CDR3 nucleotides read TGCGCCAGCAGCCAAGAGTTCCAAATGCAGTTCTTC. Translation gives CASSQEFQMQFF.

The genes are TRBV5-8 and TRBJ1-2; 8 positions match TRBD1. The CDR3 consists of 12 residues. CDR1 SGHTS and CDR2 YDEGEE come from the germline V gene. The V segment lost 3 bases and the J segment 7 bases; nucleotides outside the gene matches: 2. This CDR3 is CASSWDRSGYTF. In nucleotides, the CDR3 is TGTGCCAGCAGCTGGGACAGGTCTGGCTACACCTTC.

J is TRBJ2-3 and V is TRBV5-8; the D call may be TRBD1 or TRBD2 (5 bases each). This CDR3 has 13 residues. In germline, CDR1 is SGHTS, CDR2 YDEGEE. V was clipped by 6 bases and J by 3 bases, with 11 bases between them. In nucleotides, the CDR3 is TGTGCCAGCACGACCTGGGGGACAGATACGCAGTATTTT. This gives the protein CASTTWGTDTQYF.

This clone rates as medium-sized. This sample also contains other DNA sequences that code for the same CDR3. The chain uses TRBV7-6 and TRBJ2-5; D unresolved. The V end lost 0 bases, the J end lost 5 bases, and 10 bases lay between the germline ends. The CDR3 covers 14 residues. From germline, CDR1 is SGHVS and CDR2 FNYEAQ. CDR3 DNA sequence: TGTGCCAGCAGCTTAGCGAGCCTGGGGGAGACCCAGTACTTC. Amino acid sequence: CASSLASLGETQYF.

The chain combines TRBV6-5 with TRBJ1-5; maybe TRBD1 (6 bases). This CDR3 has 15 residues. V shed 5 bases and J shed 6 bases, with 17 bases lying between them. The germline V gene has CDR1 MNHEY and CDR2 SVGAGI. CDR3 protein: CASSRGDGGPQPQHF. CDR3 in DNA: TGTGCCAGCAGTCGCGGTGATGGGGGCCCTCAGCCCCAGCATTTT.

In this sample, this clone turned up once. The gene calls are TRBV7-9 and TRBJ1-5; D ambiguous. CDR3 length: 11 amino acids. V was trimmed by 1 base and J by 15 bases, leaving 10 bases between them. Germline CDR1 reads SEHNR; CDR2 reads FQNEAQ (reference sequence). This CDR3 is CASSLVTFGHF. In DNA form, the CDR3 reads TGTGCCAGCAGCTTAGTTACGTTCGGGCATTTT. Using reference TRBV7-9 and TRBJ1-5 for the parts outside the CDR3, the full variable domain is DTGVSQNPRHKITKRGQNVTFRCDPISEHNRLYWYRQTLGQGPEFLTYFQNEAQLEKSRLLSDRFSAERPKGSFSTLEIQRTEQGDSAMYLCASSLVTFGHFGDGTRLSIL.

The gene calls are TRBV7-9 and TRBJ2-3; TRBD2 matches 10 bases. CDR1 is SEHNR, CDR2 FQNEAQ, per germline (reference sequence). The V gene end was trimmed by 0 bases and the J gene end by 5 bases; junction bases not matched to a gene: 11. The length of the CDR3 is 18 residues. CDR3 sequence reads: CASSLAETSGLRGDTQYF. The CDR3 nucleotides read TGTGCCAGCAGCTTAGCGGAGACTAGCGGGCTAAGGGGAGATACGCAGTATTTT.